The 21 T cell receptor beta chains listed next were all sequenced from one sample in a study of cytomegalovirus exposure and HLA in healthy donors. The PCR had 60 Vbeta and 13 Jbeta primers. The table came from immunoSEQ multiplex PCR; TCRdb's copy has only in-frame clones and leaves some out. The table has some 150,000 clones, roughly 10% seen once. What was sequenced was PBMCs. These receptors were collected from a male donor in good health and CMV-seronegative.

This clone was seen more than once but under ten times. The chain joins TRBV6-6 to TRBJ1-2; 8 nucleotides line up with TRBD1. Trimming cost V 6 bases and J 8 bases; bases outside gene matches: 11. Germline V gene data show CDR1 as MNHNY and CDR2 as SVGAGI (reference sequence). The CDR3 totals 14 residues. In nucleotides, the CDR3 is TGTGCCAGCAGGCTGACAGGGGCCACGGGGGGCTACACCTTC. Its translation: CASRLTGATGGYTF.

The rearrangement uses TRBV2 and TRBJ1-1; TRBD1 matches 7 bases. This CDR3 region has 15 residues. The V gene's germline CDR1 is SNHLY and CDR2 FYNNEI. The trim removed 4 bases at V and 1 base at J, leaving 6 bases unmatched. For the CDR3, the DNA is TGTGCCAGCAGTGGATTGGGACAGCGGAACACTGAAGCTTTCTTT. This translates into CASSGLGQRNTEAFF. Full variable domain (outside the CDR3, taken from reference TRBV2 and TRBJ1-1): EPEVTQTPSHQVTQMGQEVILRCVPISNHLYFYWYRQILGQKVEFLVSFYNNEISEKSEIFDDQFSVERPDGSNFTLKIRSTKLEDSAMYFCASSGLGQRNTEAFFGQGTRLTVV.

DNA of the CDR3: TGTGCCAGCAGACCGGGACTCCCCTCCTACGAGCAGTACTTC. This codes for CASRPGLPSYEQYF. This chain links TRBV28 with TRBJ2-7, with D maybe TRBD2 (6 bases). The CDR3 length is 14 residues. Trimming took off 6 bases at V and 0 bases at J, with 12 bases between the two ends. Germline-derived CDR1 and CDR2 are MDHEN and SYDVKM.

This CDR3 is CAWGTDNPYEQYF. The CDR3 nucleotides read TGTGCCTGGGGGACAGACAACCCCTACGAGCAGTACTTC. The chain is built from TRBV30 and TRBJ2-7, with TRBD1 matching 7 bases. V shed 5 bases and J 2 bases; nucleotides not matched to a gene: 6. The germline V gene has CDR1 GTSNPN and CDR2 SVGIG (reference sequence). The CDR3 has 13 residues.

Regarding this clone: The same CDR3 is also encoded by other DNA sequences in this sample. The chain employs TRBV7-2 and TRBJ1-2; D not resolved. Germline CDR1 and CDR2: SGHTA and FQGNSA. V gave up 1 base and J gave up 0 bases, with 9 bases separating them. The CDR3 extends over 15 amino acids. The CDR3: CASSLEQTSNYGYTF. For the CDR3, the DNA is TGTGCCAGCAGCTTAGAACAGACATCTAACTATGGCTACACCTTC.

This clone was observed a few times. The rearrangement links TRBV7-4 to TRBJ2-3; D unresolved. CDR3 length: 15 residues. Germline CDR1 SGHVT, CDR2 SQSDAQ. With 3 bases removed from V and 2 bases from J, the gap between germline ends came to 12 bases. CDR3 sequence: CASSFRSGITDTQYF. The DNA for the CDR3 is TGTGCCAGCAGCTTCCGATCAGGTATCACAGATACGCAGTATTTT.

This clone has only a few counts. The chain joins TRBV18 to TRBJ2-7; 7 bases line up with TRBD1. V shed 4 bases, J shed 3 bases, and the junction held 3 bases outside the gene matches. The germline V gene encodes CDR1 KGHSH and CDR2 LQKENI. The CDR3 has 13 amino acids. CDR3 region: CASSLAGGYEQYF. CDR3 DNA sequence: TGTGCCAGCTCACTCGCAGGGGGCTACGAGCAGTACTTC. Combining the CDR3 with reference TRBV18 and TRBJ2-7 gives the whole variable domain NAGVMQNPRHLVRRRGQEARLRCSPMKGHSHVYWYRQLPEEGLKFMVYLQKENIIDESGMPKERFSAEFPKEGPSILRIQQVVRGDSAAYFCASSLAGGYEQYFGPGTRLTVT.

This clone was seen a handful of times. The gene calls are TRBV4-3 and TRBJ1-3, with D perhaps matching TRBD1 (5 bases). Germline values: CDR1 LGHNA, CDR2 YSLEER. The CDR3 is made up of 14 amino acids. Deletions cut 4 bases from V and 1 base from J, with 8 bases between. CDR3 sequence reads: CASSRAGSGNTIYF. DNA of the CDR3: TGCGCCAGCAGCCGCGCAGGGTCTGGAAACACCATATATTTT.

This rearrangement joins TRBV28 to TRBJ1-5; D remains ambiguous. Trimming shortened V by 4 bases and J by 10 bases, and 14 bases separated the two germline ends. CDR1 and CDR2 from the germline V gene are MDHEN and SYDVKM. This CDR3 spans 13 amino acids. The CDR3 protein is CASSSHSGRPQHF. The DNA of the CDR3 is TGTGCCAGCAGTTCACATTCCGGGAGACCCCAGCATTTT.

The chain has TRBV9 and TRBJ1-2; 7 bases are shared with TRBD1. CDR1 is SGDLS, CDR2 YYNGEE, per germline. CDR3 size: 13 residues. V dropped 0 bases and J dropped 7; count of bases not matched to a gene: 3. CDR3 nucleotides: TGTGCCAGCAGCGTAGGAGGGGGCGCTGGCTACACCTTC. Encoded protein: CASSVGGGAGYTF.

This sequence joins TRBV4-1 and TRBJ2-7; D gene unclear. The germline V and J ends were trimmed by 5 bases and 2 bases, with 10 bases remaining between them. Germline V lookup: CDR1 MGHRA, CDR2 YSYEKL. The CDR3 contains 13 residues. Written as DNA, the CDR3 is TGCGCCAGCAGCGATTTGAGCGCCTACGAGCAGTACTTC. The encoded protein is CASSDLSAYEQYF.

J is TRBJ2-1 and V is TRBV25-1, with 8 positions matching TRBD2. The CDR3 is 15 residues long. Trimming took 6 bases from V and 7 from J; bases not matched to a gene: 11. Germline CDR1 MGHDK, CDR2 SYGVNS. CDR3 DNA sequence: TGTGCCAGCAGCGCCAGCGGGAGCCTAGATAATGAGCAGTTCTTC. It yields the protein CASSASGSLDNEQFF.

This clone came up a few times. V and J are TRBV7-9 and TRBJ2-1; maybe TRBD2 (6 bases). The V gene's germline CDR1 is SEHNR and CDR2 FQNEAQ (reference sequence). The germline V and J ends were trimmed by 6 bases and 6 bases, with 12 bases remaining between them. The CDR3 is 13 amino acids. The CDR3 loop is CASSPGRANEQFF. The CDR3, as DNA: TGTGCCAGCAGTCCCGGGAGAGCCAATGAGCAGTTCTTC.

This chain joins TRBV4-1 and TRBJ2-7, with a tentative D call TRBD2 (6 bases). CDR1 is MGHRA, CDR2 YSYEKL, per germline. CDR3 length equals 17 residues. V dropped 4 bases and J dropped 1 base, with 20 bases sitting between them. The DNA of the CDR3 is TGCGCCAGCAGCCCACGGGGGAACAGTGCCCGATCCTACGAGCAGTACTTC. It translates to CASSPRGNSARSYEQYF.

This clone was seen more than once but under ten times. CDR3 loop: CASSESRGGMKRETQYF. The CDR3 DNA sequence: TGTGCCAGCAGCGAAAGCCGGGGGGGCATGAAAAGAGAGACCCAGTACTTC. The gene calls are TRBV7-7 and TRBJ2-5; 8 bases align to TRBD2. Trimming removed 5 bases from V and 4 bases from J; junction bases left unmatched: 15. There are 17 residues in the CDR3. Germline lookup yields CDR1 SSHAT and CDR2 FNYEAQ (reference sequence).

This sequence joins TRBV7-3 and TRBJ2-7; 8 bases are shared with TRBD1. Germline V gives CDR1 SGHTA, CDR2 FQGTGA. CDR3 length: 14 residues. J lost 2 bases, V lost 4 bases, and 4 bases had no gene match. CDR3 sequence: CASSSGTGPYEQYF. The CDR3 region has the DNA TGTGCCAGCAGCTCCGGGACAGGCCCCTACGAGCAGTACTTC.

This clone was recorded a few times. The chain joins TRBV19 to TRBJ1-1; D remains ambiguous. Germline V lookup: CDR1 LNHDA, CDR2 SQIVND (reference sequence). Trimming pared 3 bases from V and 1 base from J, leaving 12 bases between. The CDR3 contains 15 residues. In nucleotides, the CDR3 is TGTGCCAGTAGTATTAGACACCACCGGAACACTGAAGCTTTCTTT. Residues: CASSIRHHRNTEAFF. Full variable domain (rest looked up from reference TRBV19 and TRBJ1-1): DGGITQSPKYLFRKEGQNVTLSCEQNLNHDAMYWYRQDPGQGLRLIYYSQIVNDFQKGDIAEGYSVSREKKESFPLTVTSAQKNPTAFYLCASSIRHHRNTEAFFGQGTRLTVV.

This clone turned up a few times. The chain employs TRBV5-1 and TRBJ1-5; 7 bases align to TRBD1. This CDR3 contains 14 residues. The germline CDR1 and CDR2 sequences are SGHRS and YFSETQ. J gave up 4 bases and V 4 bases, and 5 bases lay outside the gene matches. CDR3 sequence reads: CASSPGTANQPQHF. The CDR3 nucleotides are TGCGCCAGCAGCCCGGGGACAGCGAATCAGCCCCAGCATTTT.

This clone was observed a few times. The chain recombines TRBV7-2 with TRBJ1-1, with 7 bases matching TRBD1. The CDR3 contains 15 residues. Trimming took 5 bases from V and 5 from J; bases not matched to a gene: 11. Germline CDR1 reads SGHTA; CDR2 reads FQGNSA. CDR3 residues: CASSQPGGGRTEAFF. The CDR3 DNA reads as TGTGCCAGCAGCCAACCGGGAGGGGGCAGGACTGAAGCTTTCTTT.

This chain links TRBV5-1 with TRBJ2-3; a possible D gene is TRBD2 (5 bases). The CDR3 covers 14 residues. CDR1 SGHRS and CDR2 YFSETQ come from the germline V gene. V lost 7 bases and J 2 bases, leaving 14 bases between the germline ends. The CDR3 loop reads CASSTGRLTDTQYF. The CDR3 DNA is TGCGCCAGCTCGACGGGAAGGCTCACAGATACGCAGTATTTT.

V gene TRBV28 combines with J gene TRBJ2-3; a possible D gene is TRBD2 (5 bases). The CDR3 totals 17 residues. With 1 base removed from V and 7 bases from J, the gap between germline ends came to 21 bases. The germline V gene has CDR1 MDHEN and CDR2 SYDVKM. The CDR3 DNA reads TGTGCCAGCAGTTTATCCAGCAGGCGGGTCGGGGAGAATACGCAGTATTTT. This codes for CASSLSSRRVGENTQYF.